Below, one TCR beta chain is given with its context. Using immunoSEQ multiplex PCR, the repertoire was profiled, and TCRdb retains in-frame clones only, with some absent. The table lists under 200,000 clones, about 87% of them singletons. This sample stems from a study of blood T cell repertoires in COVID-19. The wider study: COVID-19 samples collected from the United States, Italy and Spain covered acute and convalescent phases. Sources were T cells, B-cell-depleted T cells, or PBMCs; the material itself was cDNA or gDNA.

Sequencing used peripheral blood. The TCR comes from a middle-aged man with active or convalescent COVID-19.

CDR3 in amino acids: CASSLSDFRGISYEQYF. The DNA for the CDR3 is TGTGCCAGCAGCTTATCCGACTTCAGGGGGATTTCCTACGAGCAGTACTTC. The chain combines TRBV5-4 with TRBJ2-7; 7 bases line up with TRBD1. This CDR3 region has 17 residues. Germline CDR1 SGHNT, CDR2 YYREEE (reference sequence). J lost 1 base, V lost 2 bases, and 12 bases had no gene match.